This T cell receptor beta chain was documented in a study of Ad26.COV2.S vaccination and SARS-CoV-2 variants. Study-wide background: Each vaccinee took Ad26.COV2.S intramuscularly, once or twice 56 days apart.

Treatment of the sample: around 19 received Ad26.COV2.S at low or high dose, single or two shots; 5 received placebo; per-sample allocation not given. The samples date from day 63 after the first vaccine or placebo injection. Study-wide results and limits: Vaccine and placebo groups showed comparable non-spike TCR breadth. From the TCR breadth and depth analyses, total T cell responses may have been underestimated.

The V gene's germline CDR1 is SGHTA and CDR2 FQGNSA. The CDR3 sequence is 17 residues long. V shed 4 bases and J 2 bases; nucleotides not matched to a gene: 12. TCRdb's copy holds only in-frame clones and misses some; the assay was immunoSEQ multiplex PCR. This table holds 350,000 to 450,000 clones, about 90% found once. Of note for this clone: Its cognate antigen is unknown.

Sample: peripheral blood, taken in a trial of Ad26.COV2.S vaccine versus placebo. The chain employs TRBV7-2 and TRBJ2-7; 9 bases match TRBD1. This receptor was taken from a person between 18 and 59 years old who received the Ad26.COV2.S COVID-19 vaccine or a placebo. This CDR3 is CASSSLLRTGAAYEQYF. DNA of the CDR3: TGTGCCAGCAGCTCCCTCCTTCGGACAGGGGCCGCCTACGAGCAGTACTTC.